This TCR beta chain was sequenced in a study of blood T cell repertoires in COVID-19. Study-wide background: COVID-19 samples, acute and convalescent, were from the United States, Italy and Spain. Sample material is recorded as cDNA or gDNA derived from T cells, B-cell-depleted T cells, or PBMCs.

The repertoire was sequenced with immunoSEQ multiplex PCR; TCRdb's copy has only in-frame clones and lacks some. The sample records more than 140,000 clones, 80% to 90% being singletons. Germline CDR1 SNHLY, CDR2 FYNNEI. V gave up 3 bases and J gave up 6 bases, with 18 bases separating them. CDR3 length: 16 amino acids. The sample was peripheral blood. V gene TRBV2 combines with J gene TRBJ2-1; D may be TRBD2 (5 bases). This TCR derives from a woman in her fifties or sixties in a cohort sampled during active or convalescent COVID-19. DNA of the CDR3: TGTGCCAGCAGTGAGAGGGTAACAAGGGCTATCAATGAGCAGTTCTTC. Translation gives CASSERVTRAINEQFF.